The clone carrying this T cell receptor beta chain has just one count. This entry belongs to a study of blood T cell repertoires in COVID-19. As for the study in general: COVID-19 samples from acute and convalescent phases originated in the United States, Italy and Spain.

Some clones are missing from TCRdb's copy, which holds only in-frame ones; the method was immunoSEQ multiplex PCR. In the table there are 65,000 or so clones, approximately 80% of which are singletons. CDR3 size: 12 residues. The sequencing input was peripheral blood. The sequence derives from a human donor in a cohort sampled during active COVID-19. The chain carries TRBV12-3 or TRBV12-4 and TRBJ1-1; TRBD1 might be the D (5 bases). The CDR3 loop is CVSGELNTEAFF. For the CDR3, the DNA is TGTGTATCGGGGGAACTTAACACTGAAGCTTTCTTT.